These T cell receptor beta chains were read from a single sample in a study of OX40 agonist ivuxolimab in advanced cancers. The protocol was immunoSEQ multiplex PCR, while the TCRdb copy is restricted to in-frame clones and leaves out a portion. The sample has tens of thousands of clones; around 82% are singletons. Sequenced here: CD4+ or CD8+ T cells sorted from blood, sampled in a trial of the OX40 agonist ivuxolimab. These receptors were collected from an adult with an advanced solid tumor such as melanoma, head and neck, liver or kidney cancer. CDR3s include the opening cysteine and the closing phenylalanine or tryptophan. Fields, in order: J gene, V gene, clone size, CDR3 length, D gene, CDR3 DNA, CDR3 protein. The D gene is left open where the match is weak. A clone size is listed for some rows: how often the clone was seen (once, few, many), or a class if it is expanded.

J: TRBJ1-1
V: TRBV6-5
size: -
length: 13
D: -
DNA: TGTGCCAGCAGCGAACTAGGGGGGACTGAAGCTTTCTTT
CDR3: CASSELGGTEAFF

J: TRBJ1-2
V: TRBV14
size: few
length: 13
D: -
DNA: TGTGCCAGCAGCCAAGCGAGCCGCTATGGCTACACCTTC
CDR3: CASSQASRYGYTF

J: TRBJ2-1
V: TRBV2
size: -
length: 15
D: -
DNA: TGTGCCAGCAGTGAAGCCAGGACGGTCTACAATGAGCAATTCTTC
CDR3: CASSEARTVYNEQFF

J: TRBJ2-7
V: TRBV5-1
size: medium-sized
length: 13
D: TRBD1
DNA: TGCGCCAGTAAAAGACAGGGAACCTACGAGCAGTACTTC
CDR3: CASKRQGTYEQYF

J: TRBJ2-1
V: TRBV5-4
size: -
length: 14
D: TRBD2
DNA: TGTGCCAGCAGCGGGGGGGTTATCGGGAATGAGCAGTTCTTC
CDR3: CASSGGVIGNEQFF

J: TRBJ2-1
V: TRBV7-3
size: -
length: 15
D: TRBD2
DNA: TGTGCCAGCAGCTCTAGCGGGGGCTCCTACAATGAGCAGTTCTTC
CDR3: CASSSSGGSYNEQFF

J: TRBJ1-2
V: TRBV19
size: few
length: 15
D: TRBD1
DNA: TGTGCCAGTAGTTCCCGGGACAGGGGTAACTATGGCTACACCTTC
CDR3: CASSSRDRGNYGYTF

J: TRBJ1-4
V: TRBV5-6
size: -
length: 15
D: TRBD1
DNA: TGTGCCAGCAGCGGGGGACAGGCAACTAATGAAAAACTGTTTTTT
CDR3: CASSGGQATNEKLFF